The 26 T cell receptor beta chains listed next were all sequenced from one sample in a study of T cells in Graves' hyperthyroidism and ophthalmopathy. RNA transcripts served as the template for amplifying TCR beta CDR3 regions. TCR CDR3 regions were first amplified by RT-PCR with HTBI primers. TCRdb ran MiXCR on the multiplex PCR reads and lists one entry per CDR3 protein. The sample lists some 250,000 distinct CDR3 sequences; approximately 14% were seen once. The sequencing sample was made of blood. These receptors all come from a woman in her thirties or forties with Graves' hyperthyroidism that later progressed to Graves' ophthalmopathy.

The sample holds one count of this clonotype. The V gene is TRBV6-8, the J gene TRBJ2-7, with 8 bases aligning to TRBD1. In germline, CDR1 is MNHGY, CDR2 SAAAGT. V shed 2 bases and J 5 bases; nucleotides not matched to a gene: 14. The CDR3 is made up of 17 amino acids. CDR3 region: CASSYQGSWAGGDEQYF. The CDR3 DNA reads TGTGCCAGCAGTTACCAAGGGAGTTGGGCAGGGGGCGACGAGCAGTACTTC.

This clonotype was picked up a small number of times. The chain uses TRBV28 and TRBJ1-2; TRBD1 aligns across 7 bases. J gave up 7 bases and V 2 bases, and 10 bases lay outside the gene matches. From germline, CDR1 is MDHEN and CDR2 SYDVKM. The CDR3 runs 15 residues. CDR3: CASSLGGGALLGYTF. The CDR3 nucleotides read TGTGCCAGCAGTTTAGGAGGGGGCGCTCTTCTTGGCTACACCTTC.

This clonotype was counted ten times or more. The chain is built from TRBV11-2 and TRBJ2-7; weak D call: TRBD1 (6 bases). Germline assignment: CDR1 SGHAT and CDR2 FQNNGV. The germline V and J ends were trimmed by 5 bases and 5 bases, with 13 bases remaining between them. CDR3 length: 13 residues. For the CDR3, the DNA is TGTGCCAGCAGCCAAACAGGGTACCACGAGCAGTACTTC. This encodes CASSQTGYHEQYF.

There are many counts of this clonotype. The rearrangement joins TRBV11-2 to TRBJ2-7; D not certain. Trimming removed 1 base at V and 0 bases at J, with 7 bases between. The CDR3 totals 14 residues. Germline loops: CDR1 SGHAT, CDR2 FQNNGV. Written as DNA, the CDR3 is TGTGCCAGCAGCTTAGTCGCCAGCTCCTACGAGCAGTACTTC. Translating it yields CASSLVASSYEQYF.

CDR3 residues: CASRGQPWDTGELFF. The CDR3 nucleotides are TGTGCCAGCAGGGGACAGCCGTGGGACACCGGGGAGCTGTTTTTT. The chain joins TRBV28 to TRBJ2-2; 7 bases line up with TRBD1. The CDR3 consists of 15 residues. Germline V CDR1 and CDR2: MDHEN, SYDVKM. J lost 3 bases, V lost 6 bases, and 7 bases had no gene match.

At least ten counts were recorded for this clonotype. In DNA, the CDR3 is TGTGCCAGCAGCTTACGGGCACCCGGCACAGATACGCAGTATTTT. Its protein product is CASSLRAPGTDTQYF. The J gene is TRBJ2-3, the V gene TRBV11-2; D is ambiguous. Germline CDR1 is SGHAT and CDR2 is FQNNGV. Trimming took 2 bases from V and 1 from J, leaving 10 bases between them. The CDR3 is 15 amino acids.

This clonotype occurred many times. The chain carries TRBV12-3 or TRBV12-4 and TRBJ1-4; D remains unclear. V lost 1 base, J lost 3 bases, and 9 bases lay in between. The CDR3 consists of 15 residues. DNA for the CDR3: TGTGCCAGCAGTTTAGTAACGGGGTCTAATGAAAAACTGTTTTTT. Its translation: CASSLVTGSNEKLFF.

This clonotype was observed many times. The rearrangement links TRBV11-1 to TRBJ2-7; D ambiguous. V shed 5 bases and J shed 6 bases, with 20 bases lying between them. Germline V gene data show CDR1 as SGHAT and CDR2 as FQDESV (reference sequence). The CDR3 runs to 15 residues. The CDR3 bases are TGTGCCAGCAGCACTCCGGGCCCCCCGTCGGTCGAGCAGTACTTC. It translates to CASSTPGPPSVEQYF.

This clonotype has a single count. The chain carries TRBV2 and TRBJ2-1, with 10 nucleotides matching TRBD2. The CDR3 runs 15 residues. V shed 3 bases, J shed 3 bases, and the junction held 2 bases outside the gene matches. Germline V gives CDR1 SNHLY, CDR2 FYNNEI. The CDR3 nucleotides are TGTGCCAGCAGTGAGCGGACTAGCGGCTACAATGAGCAGTTCTTC. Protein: CASSERTSGYNEQFF.

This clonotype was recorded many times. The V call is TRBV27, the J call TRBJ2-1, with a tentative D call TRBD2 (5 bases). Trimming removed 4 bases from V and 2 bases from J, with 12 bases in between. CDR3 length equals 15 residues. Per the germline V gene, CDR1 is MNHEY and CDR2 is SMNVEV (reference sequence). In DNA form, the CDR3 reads TGTGCCAGCAGTTCTTCTAGCAGAGCCTACAATGAGCAGTTCTTC. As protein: CASSSSSRAYNEQFF.

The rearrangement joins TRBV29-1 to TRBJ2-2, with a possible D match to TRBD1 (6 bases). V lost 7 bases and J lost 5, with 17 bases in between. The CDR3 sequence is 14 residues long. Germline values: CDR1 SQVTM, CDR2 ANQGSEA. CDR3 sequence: CSAFRDTGTGELFF. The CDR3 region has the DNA TGCAGCGCTTTCCGGGACACCGGGACCGGGGAGCTGTTTTTT.

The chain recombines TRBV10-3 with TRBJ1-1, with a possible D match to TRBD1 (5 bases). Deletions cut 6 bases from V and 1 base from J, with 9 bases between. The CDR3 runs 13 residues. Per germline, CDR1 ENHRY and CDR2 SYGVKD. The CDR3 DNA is TGTGCCATCAGCCGGGACCGGAACACTGAAGCTTTCTTT. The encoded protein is CAISRDRNTEAFF.

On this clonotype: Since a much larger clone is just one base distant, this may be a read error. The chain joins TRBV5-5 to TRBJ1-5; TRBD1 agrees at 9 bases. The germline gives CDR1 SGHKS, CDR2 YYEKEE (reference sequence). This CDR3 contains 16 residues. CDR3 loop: CSSSGQTGGFNQPQHF. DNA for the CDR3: TGTTCCAGCAGCGGCCAGACAGGGGGGTTCAATCAGCCCCAGCATTTT. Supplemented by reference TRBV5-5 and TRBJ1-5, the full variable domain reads DAGVTQSPTHLIKTRGQQVTLRCSPISGHKSVSWYQQVLGQGPQFIFQYYEKEERGRGNFPDRFSARQFPNYSSELNVNALLLGDSALYLCSSSGQTGGFNQPQHFGDGTRLSIL.

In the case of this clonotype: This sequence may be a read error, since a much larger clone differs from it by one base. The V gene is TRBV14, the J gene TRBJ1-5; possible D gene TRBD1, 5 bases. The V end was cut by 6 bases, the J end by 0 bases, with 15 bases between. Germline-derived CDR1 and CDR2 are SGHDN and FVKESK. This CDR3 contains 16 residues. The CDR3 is CASRQSPGASNQPQHF. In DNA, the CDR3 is TGTGCCAGCAGGCAGTCCCCCGGGGCTAGCAATCAGCCCCAGCATTTT. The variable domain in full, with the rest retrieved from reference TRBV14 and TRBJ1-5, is EAGVTQFPSHSVIEKGQTVTLRCDPISGHDNLYWYRRVMGKEIKFLLHFVKESKQDESGMPNNRFLAERTGGTYSTLKVQPAELEDSGVYFCASRQSPGASNQPQHFGDGTRLSIL.

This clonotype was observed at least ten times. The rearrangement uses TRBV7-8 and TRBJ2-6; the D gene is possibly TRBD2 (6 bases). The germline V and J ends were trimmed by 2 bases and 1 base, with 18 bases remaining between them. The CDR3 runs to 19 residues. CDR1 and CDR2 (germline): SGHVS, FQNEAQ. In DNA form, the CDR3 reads TGTGCCAGCAGCTTATTTCTCGTGGAGGCGGGATCTGGGGCCAACGTCCTGACTTTC. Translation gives CASSLFLVEAGSGANVLTF. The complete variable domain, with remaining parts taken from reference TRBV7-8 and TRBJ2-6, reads GAGVSQSPRYKVAKRGQDVALRCDPISGHVSLFWYQQALGQGPEFLTYFQNEAQLDKSGLPSDRFFAERPEGSVSTLKIQRTQQEDSAVYLCASSLFLVEAGSGANVLTFGAGSRLTVL.

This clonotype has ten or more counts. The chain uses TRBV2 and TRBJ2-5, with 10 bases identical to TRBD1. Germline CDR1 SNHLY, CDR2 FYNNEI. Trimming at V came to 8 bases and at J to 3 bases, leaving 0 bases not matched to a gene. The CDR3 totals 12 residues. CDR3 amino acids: CASGTGEETQYF. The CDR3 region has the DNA TGTGCCAGCGGGACAGGGGAAGAGACCCAGTACTTC. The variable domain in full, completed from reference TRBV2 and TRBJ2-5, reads EPEVTQTPSHQVTQMGQEVILRCVPISNHLYFYWYRQILGQKVEFLVSFYNNEISEKSEIFDDQFSVERPDGSNFTLKIRSTKLEDSAMYFCASGTGEETQYFGPGTRLLVL.

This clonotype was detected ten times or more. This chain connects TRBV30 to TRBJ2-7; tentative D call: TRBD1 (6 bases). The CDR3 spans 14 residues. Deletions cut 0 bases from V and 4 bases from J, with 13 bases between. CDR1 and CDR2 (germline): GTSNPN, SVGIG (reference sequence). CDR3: CAWSVGGPFYEQYF. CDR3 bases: TGTGCCTGGAGTGTAGGGGGTCCATTTTACGAGCAGTACTTC.

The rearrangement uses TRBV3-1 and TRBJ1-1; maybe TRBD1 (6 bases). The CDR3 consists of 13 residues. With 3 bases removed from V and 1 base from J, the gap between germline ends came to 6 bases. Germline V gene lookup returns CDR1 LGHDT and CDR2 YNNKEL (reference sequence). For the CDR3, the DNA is TGTGCCAGCAGCCACAGGGGGAACACTGAAGCTTTCTTT. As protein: CASSHRGNTEAFF.

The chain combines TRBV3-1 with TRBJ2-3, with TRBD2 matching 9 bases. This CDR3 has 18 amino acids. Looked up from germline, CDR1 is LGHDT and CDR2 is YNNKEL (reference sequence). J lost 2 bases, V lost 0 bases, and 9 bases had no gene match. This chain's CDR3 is CASSQEGRLAGITDTQYF. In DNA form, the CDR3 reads TGTGCCAGCAGCCAAGAAGGACGGCTAGCGGGGATCACAGATACGCAGTATTTT.

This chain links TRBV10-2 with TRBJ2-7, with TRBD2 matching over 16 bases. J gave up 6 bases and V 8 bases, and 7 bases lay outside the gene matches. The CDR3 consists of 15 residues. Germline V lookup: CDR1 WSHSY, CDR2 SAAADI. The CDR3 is CASEGGLAGGREQYF. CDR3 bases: TGCGCCAGCGAAGGGGGACTAGCGGGAGGGCGCGAGCAGTACTTC.

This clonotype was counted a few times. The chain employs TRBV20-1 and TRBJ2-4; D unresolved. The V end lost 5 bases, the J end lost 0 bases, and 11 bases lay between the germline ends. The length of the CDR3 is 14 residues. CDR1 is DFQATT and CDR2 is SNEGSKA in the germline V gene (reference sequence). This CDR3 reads CSAAQTLAKNIQYF. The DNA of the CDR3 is TGCAGTGCTGCTCAGACTTTAGCCAAAAACATTCAGTACTTC.

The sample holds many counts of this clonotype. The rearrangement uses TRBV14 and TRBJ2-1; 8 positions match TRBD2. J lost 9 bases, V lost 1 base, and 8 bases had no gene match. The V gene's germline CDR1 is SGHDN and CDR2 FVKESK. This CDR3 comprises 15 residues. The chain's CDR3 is CASSQGLAGKGEQFF. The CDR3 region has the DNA TGTGCCAGCAGCCAAGGGTTAGCGGGAAAGGGTGAGCAGTTCTTC.

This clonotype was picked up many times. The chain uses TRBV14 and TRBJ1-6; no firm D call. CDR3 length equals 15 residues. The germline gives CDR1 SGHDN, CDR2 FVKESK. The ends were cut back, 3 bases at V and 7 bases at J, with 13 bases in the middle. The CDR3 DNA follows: TGTGCCAGCAGCCAGCTGGGTAGAGGGAATTCACCCCTCCACTTT. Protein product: CASSQLGRGNSPLHF.

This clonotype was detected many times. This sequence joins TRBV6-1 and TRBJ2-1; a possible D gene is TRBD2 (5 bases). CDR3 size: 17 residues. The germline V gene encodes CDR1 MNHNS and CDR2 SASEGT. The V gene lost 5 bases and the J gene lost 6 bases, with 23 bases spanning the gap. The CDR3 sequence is CASSRLRERAGSNEQFF. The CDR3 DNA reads TGTGCCAGCAGTAGGCTGAGGGAGAGGGCCGGTAGCAATGAGCAGTTCTTC.

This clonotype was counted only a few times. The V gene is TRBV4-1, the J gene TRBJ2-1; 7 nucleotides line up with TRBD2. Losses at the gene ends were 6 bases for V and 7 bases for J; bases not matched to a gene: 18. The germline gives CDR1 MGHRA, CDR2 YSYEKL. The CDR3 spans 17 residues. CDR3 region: CASRNILAGPRSNEQFF. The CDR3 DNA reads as TGCGCCAGCAGGAATATATTAGCGGGCCCACGGTCGAATGAGCAGTTCTTC.

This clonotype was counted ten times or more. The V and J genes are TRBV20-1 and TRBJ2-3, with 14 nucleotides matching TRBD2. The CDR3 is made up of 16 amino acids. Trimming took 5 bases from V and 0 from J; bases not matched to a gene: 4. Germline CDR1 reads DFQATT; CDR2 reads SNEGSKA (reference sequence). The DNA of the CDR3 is TGCAGTGCTGGGACTAGCGGGAGCGCTAGCACAGATACGCAGTATTTT. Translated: CSAGTSGSASTDTQYF.